The rows below give T cell receptor beta chains drawn from one sample of a study of blood T cell repertoires in COVID-19. Sequencing used immunoSEQ multiplex PCR; TCRdb keeps in-frame clones, though not all of them. The table records roughly 300,000 clones, around 92% of them present only once. Sequencing was carried out using peripheral blood. These receptors originate from a man between 18 and 29 years old who had recovered from COVID-19. CDR3s include the opening cysteine and the closing phenylalanine or tryptophan.

V gene: TRBV5-1; CDR3 length: 16; J gene: TRBJ2-2; CDR3 protein: CASSTGQSTNTGELFF
V gene: TRBV2; CDR3 length: 12; J gene: TRBJ1-2; CDR3 protein: CASSSDRSGYTF
V gene: TRBV9; CDR3 length: 14; J gene: TRBJ2-7; CDR3 protein: CASSVGSIAYEQYF
V gene: TRBV3-1/TRBV3-2; CDR3 length: 15; J gene: TRBJ2-3; CDR3 protein: CASSQGQSGGNTQYF
V gene: TRBV2; CDR3 length: 15; J gene: TRBJ1-1; CDR3 protein: CASYDSHLMNTEAFF
V gene: TRBV5-1; CDR3 length: 15; J gene: TRBJ2-2; CDR3 protein: CASSETPLGTGELFF
V gene: TRBV14; CDR3 length: 15; J gene: TRBJ1-1; CDR3 protein: CASSWGHPGETEAFF
V gene: TRBV18; CDR3 length: 15; J gene: TRBJ1-1; CDR3 protein: CASSPWDRGRTEAFF
V gene: TRBV4-1; CDR3 length: 17; J gene: TRBJ2-1; CDR3 protein: CASSQDSTSEPGDEQFF
V gene: TRBV2; CDR3 length: 14; J gene: TRBJ2-7; CDR3 protein: CASSEGAGGVEQYF
V gene: TRBV27; CDR3 length: 14; J gene: TRBJ2-7; CDR3 protein: CASSLVAGAYEQYF
V gene: TRBV4-1; CDR3 length: 14; J gene: TRBJ1-2; CDR3 protein: CASSQRQGPYGYTF
V gene: TRBV19; CDR3 length: 13; J gene: TRBJ2-5; CDR3 protein: CASRRGSQETQYF
V gene: TRBV3-1/TRBV3-2; CDR3 length: 14; J gene: TRBJ2-2; CDR3 protein: CASSDRQGSGELFF
V gene: TRBV12-3/TRBV12-4; CDR3 length: 13; J gene: TRBJ2-1; CDR3 protein: CASRIQTGDEQFF
V gene: TRBV7-2; CDR3 length: 13; J gene: TRBJ2-7; CDR3 protein: CASRGPPLLEQYF
V gene: TRBV6-5; CDR3 length: 14; J gene: TRBJ2-3; CDR3 protein: CASTPRLATDTQYF
V gene: TRBV14; CDR3 length: 13; J gene: TRBJ2-2; CDR3 protein: CASSPSVSGELFF
V gene: TRBV6-1; CDR3 length: 15; J gene: TRBJ2-7; CDR3 protein: CASSQTGSPSYEQYF
V gene: TRBV6-5; CDR3 length: 13; J gene: TRBJ1-2; CDR3 protein: CASGYATGYGYTF
V gene: TRBV3-1/TRBV3-2; CDR3 length: 13; J gene: TRBJ1-5; CDR3 protein: CASSLTTGEPQHF
V gene: TRBV7-8; CDR3 length: 15; J gene: TRBJ1-2; CDR3 protein: CASSLGTLLTSGYTF
V gene: TRBV3-1/TRBV3-2; CDR3 length: 15; J gene: TRBJ1-1; CDR3 protein: CASSPSTGGATEAFF
V gene: TRBV6-5; CDR3 length: 12; J gene: TRBJ2-3; CDR3 protein: CASSSTGDTQYF
V gene: TRBV14; CDR3 length: 17; J gene: TRBJ2-3; CDR3 protein: CASSQEASGSLTDTQYF
V gene: TRBV7-9; CDR3 length: 15; J gene: TRBJ1-2; CDR3 protein: CASSLRQAPPGGYTF
V gene: TRBV6-5; CDR3 length: 13; J gene: TRBJ1-5; CDR3 protein: CASSPNSNQPQHF
V gene: TRBV5-1; CDR3 length: 16; J gene: TRBJ2-2; CDR3 protein: CASSLAVRQTTGELFF
V gene: TRBV6-2/TRBV6-3; CDR3 length: 13; J gene: TRBJ1-2; CDR3 protein: CASSGAENYGYTF
V gene: TRBV9; CDR3 length: 15; J gene: TRBJ1-2; CDR3 protein: CASSWGQGGSDGYTF
V gene: TRBV7-8; CDR3 length: 17; J gene: TRBJ2-3; CDR3 protein: CASSLVWGEYRTDTQYF
V gene: TRBV2; CDR3 length: 15; J gene: TRBJ2-1; CDR3 protein: CASSGGTGGYNEQFF
V gene: TRBV6-5; CDR3 length: 14; J gene: TRBJ1-3; CDR3 protein: CASCSGKSGNTIYF
V gene: TRBV5-4; CDR3 length: 15; J gene: TRBJ2-7; CDR3 protein: CASSLGLAGRYEQYF
V gene: TRBV27; CDR3 length: 15; J gene: TRBJ2-1; CDR3 protein: CASSFLAGGYNEQFF
V gene: TRBV19; CDR3 length: 15; J gene: TRBJ2-7; CDR3 protein: CASSDRTGVAYEQYF
V gene: TRBV6-1; CDR3 length: 15; J gene: TRBJ1-1; CDR3 protein: CASSEPGGLYTEAFF
V gene: TRBV18; CDR3 length: 15; J gene: TRBJ1-4; CDR3 protein: CASSPPSLANEKLFF